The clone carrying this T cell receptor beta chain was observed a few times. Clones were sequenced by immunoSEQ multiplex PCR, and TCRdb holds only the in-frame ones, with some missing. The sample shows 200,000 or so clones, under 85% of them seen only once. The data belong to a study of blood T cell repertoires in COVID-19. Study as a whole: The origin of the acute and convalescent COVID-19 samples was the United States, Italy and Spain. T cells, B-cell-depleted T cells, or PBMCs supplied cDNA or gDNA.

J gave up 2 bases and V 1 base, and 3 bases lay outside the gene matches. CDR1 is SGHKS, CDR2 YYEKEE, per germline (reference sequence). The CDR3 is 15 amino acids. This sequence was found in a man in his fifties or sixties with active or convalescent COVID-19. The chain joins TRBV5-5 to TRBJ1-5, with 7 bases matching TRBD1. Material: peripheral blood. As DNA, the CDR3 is TGTGCCAGCAGCTTGTTAGGGGGCGGCAATCAGCCCCAGCATTTT. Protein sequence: CASSLLGGGNQPQHF.